Below, 27 T cell receptor beta chains from the same sample are listed, as sequenced in a study of CD8 T cells in Susac syndrome. After extraction with the RNeasy kit, roughly 0.5 to 1 ug of the RNA was reverse transcribed using random hexamers. TCRdb recomputed calls from the immunoSEQ multiplex PCR reads with MiXCR, one row per CDR3 protein. The sample holds fewer than 150,000 distinct CDR3 sequences, about 92% seen once. Sequencing was performed on CD4+ T cells from PBMCs. The receptor source for this set is a human donor with multiple sclerosis.

This chain connects TRBV6-1 to TRBJ1-6; TRBD1 agrees at 9 bases. This CDR3 is 15 amino acids long. CDR1 MNHNS and CDR2 SASEGT come from the germline V gene. V gave up 4 bases and J gave up 9 bases; unmatched junction bases: 7. DNA of the CDR3: TGTGCCAGCAGTGGAATGGGACAGGGAAGTTCACCCCTCCACTTT. This translates into CASSGMGQGSSPLHF.

V and J are TRBV29-1 and TRBJ1-1; perhaps TRBD1 as D (5 bases). Germline V gene data show CDR1 as SQVTM and CDR2 as ANQGSEA. The CDR3 spans 14 residues. V lost 7 bases and J lost 1, with 16 bases in between. DNA of the CDR3: TGCAGCGCCAAATCCACCGGGGCGAACACTGAAGCTTTCTTT. Amino acid sequence: CSAKSTGANTEAFF.

V and J are TRBV7-9 and TRBJ2-1; no clear D gene. The V end was cut by 1 base, the J end by 2 bases, with 12 bases between. This CDR3 is built from 16 residues. CDR1 and CDR2 (germline): SEHNR, FQNEAQ (reference sequence). This chain's CDR3 is CASSLGLGLAYNEQFF. In nucleotides, the CDR3 is TGTGCCAGCAGCTTAGGTTTAGGGTTAGCCTACAATGAGCAGTTCTTC.

The chain employs TRBV27 and TRBJ2-2; D possibly corresponds to TRBD2 (6 bases). Between the trimmed V and J ends, which lost 5 bases and 6 bases, there was a span of 7 bases. This CDR3 is built from 12 residues. The germline V gene encodes CDR1 MNHEY and CDR2 SMNVEV (reference sequence). The CDR3 sequence is CASSGRPGELFF. Written as DNA, the CDR3 is TGTGCCAGCAGTGGGAGGCCCGGGGAGCTGTTTTTT.

CDR3 bases: TGTGCCAGCAGTTTAGGCACCAGCTCTGGAAACACCATATATTTT. This translates into CASSLGTSSGNTIYF. The chain combines TRBV12-3 or TRBV12-4 with TRBJ1-3; D unclear. V shed 1 base and J shed 0 bases, with 7 bases lying between them. The CDR3 is made up of 15 amino acids.

The chain has TRBV9 and TRBJ2-3, with D perhaps TRBD1 or TRBD2 (5 bases each). The germline V and J ends were trimmed by 0 bases and 4 bases, with 9 bases remaining between them. Germline CDR1 reads SGDLS; CDR2 reads YYNGEE. The CDR3 has 14 residues. The CDR3 sequence is CASSVAGAADTQYF. The DNA of the CDR3 is TGTGCCAGCAGCGTAGCCGGGGCCGCAGATACGCAGTATTTT.

The chain joins TRBV7-9 to TRBJ1-2; possibly TRBD1 for D (6 bases). The CDR3 runs 14 residues. Trimming took 3 bases from V and 4 from J, leaving 12 bases between them. Germline V gene lookup returns CDR1 SEHNR and CDR2 FQNEAQ (reference sequence). CDR3 bases: TGTGCCAGCAGCTTCGGGGGGGCGTTCTATGGCTACACCTTC. Protein: CASSFGGAFYGYTF.

The rearrangement links TRBV6-2 or TRBV6-3 to TRBJ2-5; tentatively, D is TRBD1 (6 bases). The CDR3 is made up of 15 amino acids. Germline CDR1 MNHEY, CDR2 SVGEGT. Deletions cut 0 bases from V and 4 bases from J, with 12 bases between. The CDR3 sequence: CASSYSRSGAETQYF. CDR3 bases: TGTGCCAGCAGTTACTCCCGGTCAGGGGCAGAGACCCAGTACTTC.

This CDR3 is CASTGGGSPTNEKLFF. The CDR3, as DNA: TGTGCCAGTACCGGCGGCGGGTCCCCAACTAATGAAAAACTGTTTTTT. The rearrangement uses TRBV19 and TRBJ1-4, with no clear D. Trimming stripped 7 bases from V and 0 bases from J, with 15 bases between. The CDR3 spans 16 residues. Germline-derived CDR1 and CDR2 are LNHDA and SQIVND (reference sequence).

V is TRBV5-4 and J is TRBJ1-1; D is ambiguous. The germline V and J ends were trimmed by 2 bases and 9 bases, with 11 bases remaining between them. Germline values: CDR1 SGHNT, CDR2 YYREEE (reference sequence). The CDR3 is 12 amino acids. The CDR3 protein is CASSLNFAQAFF. Written as DNA, the CDR3 is TGTGCCAGCAGCTTAAATTTCGCGCAAGCTTTCTTT.

V gene TRBV20-1 combines with J gene TRBJ2-5; D is unresolved. The CDR3 contains 12 residues. The germline CDR1 and CDR2 sequences are DFQATT and SNEGSKA (reference sequence). Trimming pared 0 bases from V and 4 bases from J, leaving 6 bases between. CDR3 coding DNA: TGCAGTGCTAGAGATCCGGCAGAGACCCAGTACTTC. This codes for CSARDPAETQYF.

The gene calls are TRBV3-1 and TRBJ2-4, with unresolved D. V gave up 2 bases and J gave up 7 bases, with 9 bases separating them. The CDR3 is made up of 13 amino acids. Looked up from germline, CDR1 is LGHDT and CDR2 is YNNKEL (reference sequence). The CDR3 region has the DNA TGTGCCAGCAGCCAAAGGCCTGACAACATTCAGTACTTC. Amino acid sequence: CASSQRPDNIQYF.

The chain combines TRBV12-3 or TRBV12-4 with TRBJ1-2, with TRBD1 as a possible D gene (5 bases). Trimming shortened V by 6 bases and J by 4 bases, and 15 bases separated the two germline ends. The CDR3 length is 14 residues. For the CDR3, the DNA is TGTGCCAGCAGCCAAGAGGGACGTGCCTATGGCTACACCTTC. Its protein is CASSQEGRAYGYTF.

The chain combines TRBV12-3 or TRBV12-4 with TRBJ2-6; 7 bases match TRBD1. This CDR3 spans 17 amino acids. Trimming removed 2 bases from V and 1 base from J; junction bases left unmatched: 5. The CDR3 DNA is TGTGCCAGCAGTTTACAGGCAGGGGGTTCTGGGGCCAACGTCCTGACTTTC. It codes for CASSLQAGGSGANVLTF.

Only one count was recorded for this clonotype. This chain connects TRBV6-5 to TRBJ1-4, with D perhaps TRBD1 (6 bases). Trimming stripped 2 bases from V and 10 bases from J, with 14 bases between. This CDR3 has 14 residues. Germline assignment: CDR1 MNHEY and CDR2 SVGAGI. The CDR3 DNA follows: TGTGCCAGCAGTTACGACCAAAGGGGGGGAAAACTGTTTTTT. Translated, it gives CASSYDQRGGKLFF.

The V gene is TRBV29-1, the J gene TRBJ2-3; D unresolved. This CDR3 has 12 residues. Germline CDR1 SQVTM, CDR2 ANQGSEA. The V gene lost 4 bases and the J gene lost 1 base, with 6 bases spanning the gap. The CDR3 region has the DNA TGCAGCGTTGTTCAGGGCACAGATACGCAGTATTTT. Amino acid sequence: CSVVQGTDTQYF.

The chain joins TRBV2 to TRBJ2-2, with a possible D match to TRBD1 (5 bases). Trimming took 8 bases from V and 1 from J, leaving 8 bases between them. The CDR3 has 13 residues. The V gene's germline CDR1 is SNHLY and CDR2 FYNNEI. The CDR3, as DNA: TGTGCCAGCGGGGCGGAGAACACCGGGGAGCTGTTTTTT. It yields the protein CASGAENTGELFF.

This clonotype turned up a few times. The CDR3 loop reads CASSLWETQYF. In nucleotides, the CDR3 is TGCGCCAGCAGCCTCTGGGAGACCCAGTACTTC. J is TRBJ2-5 and V is TRBV5-1; D unclear. Germline V gene lookup returns CDR1 SGHRS and CDR2 YFSETQ. This CDR3 spans 11 amino acids. Trimming left V 4 bases short and J 5 bases short, with 6 bases between.

This clonotype has just one count. The gene calls are TRBV6-1 and TRBJ1-2, with 9 bases lining up with TRBD1. Germline values: CDR1 MNHNS, CDR2 SASEGT. V lost 4 bases, J lost 2 bases, and 2 bases stayed unmatched. The CDR3 covers 14 residues. In DNA, the CDR3 is TGTGCCAGCAGTGGGACAGGGGCGAACTATGGCTACACCTTC. It yields the protein CASSGTGANYGYTF.

The chain employs TRBV19 and TRBJ1-2; 7 nucleotides align to TRBD1. The CDR3 has 14 amino acids. V shed 8 bases and J 5 bases; nucleotides not matched to a gene: 11. Germline V gene data show CDR1 as LNHDA and CDR2 as SQIVND (reference sequence). CDR3: CASRPGGSLYGYTF. The DNA for the CDR3 is TGTGCCAGTCGGCCAGGGGGATCATTATATGGCTACACCTTC.

This clonotype was counted once. The chain is built from TRBV20-1 and TRBJ1-6; no clear D. The germline V gene has CDR1 DFQATT and CDR2 SNEGSKA (reference sequence). Trimming removed 0 bases at V and 10 bases at J, with 10 bases between. There are 13 residues in the CDR3. The CDR3 region is CSARDSAWSPLHF. The CDR3 DNA reads TGCAGTGCTAGAGATTCCGCGTGGTCACCCCTCCACTTT.

V is TRBV29-1 and J is TRBJ1-2; perhaps TRBD1 as D (5 bases). The germline gives CDR1 SQVTM, CDR2 ANQGSEA. The CDR3 has 12 residues. V lost 3 bases to trimming and J lost 7 bases, with 12 bases between them. The CDR3 DNA sequence: TGCAGCGTTGATGGGGAGCAGGGTGGCTACACCTTC. Translation: CSVDGEQGGYTF.

V usage is TRBV6-6 and J usage is TRBJ1-5, with a possible D match to TRBD1 (6 bases). CDR1 is MNHNY and CDR2 is SVGAGI in the germline V gene (reference sequence). CDR3 length: 13 residues. The V end lost 6 bases, the J end lost 5 bases, and 11 bases lay between the germline ends. This CDR3 is CASSQYRDQPQHF. DNA for the CDR3: TGTGCCAGCAGCCAATACAGGGATCAGCCCCAGCATTTT.

CDR3 DNA sequence: TGTGCCAGCAGTGCCGCCGGGACAGGAATTTACAATGAGCAGTTCTTC. Amino acid sequence: CASSAAGTGIYNEQFF. The chain links TRBV25-1 to TRBJ2-1; TRBD1 matches 8 bases. With V trimmed by 4 bases and J by 4 bases, 9 bases remained unmatched. The CDR3 has 16 amino acids. Germline loops: CDR1 MGHDK, CDR2 SYGVNS. Full variable domain (missing parts from reference TRBV25-1 and TRBJ2-1): EADIYQTPRYLVIGTGKKITLECSQTMGHDKMYWYQQDPGMELHLIHYSYGVNSTEKGDLSSESTVSRIRTEHFPLTLESARPSHTSQYLCASSAAGTGIYNEQFFGPGTRLTVL.

The chain employs TRBV4-3 and TRBJ1-2, with TRBD1 as a possible D gene (5 bases). V lost 1 base, J lost 0 bases, and 18 bases lay in between. Germline V gene sequence: CDR1 LGHNA, CDR2 YSLEER. This CDR3 has 18 amino acids. The CDR3 sequence: CASSQAFSRGVTNYGYTF. Written as DNA, the CDR3 is TGCGCCAGCAGCCAAGCCTTTTCCCGGGGGGTCACTAACTATGGCTACACCTTC.

This chain connects TRBV2 to TRBJ1-1; a weak D match, TRBD1 (6 bases). Germline loops: CDR1 SNHLY, CDR2 FYNNEI. The CDR3 is made up of 13 amino acids. Trimming removed 6 bases from V and 4 bases from J, with 12 bases in between. The CDR3: CASRYRVGTEAFF. CDR3 nucleotides: TGTGCCAGCAGGTACAGGGTAGGCACTGAAGCTTTCTTT.

The chain joins TRBV9 to TRBJ2-7; 9 bases line up with TRBD1. This CDR3 has 16 residues. The germline V gene encodes CDR1 SGDLS and CDR2 YYNGEE. Trimming removed 4 bases from V and 2 bases from J; junction bases left unmatched: 10. The CDR3 DNA reads TGTGCCAGCAGCCCTTATGGACAGGGGCGTCCCTACGAGCAGTACTTC. Translated: CASSPYGQGRPYEQYF.